The 4 T cell receptor beta chains listed next were all sequenced from one sample in a study of long-term antiretroviral therapy in people with HIV. Survey level was the resolution at which the v3.0 immunoSEQ assay ran. The data were produced by immunoSEQ multiplex PCR, yet TCRdb's version contains in-frame clones alone and is incomplete. This sample carries about 6,500 clones, approximately 85% of them seen once, and the ten largest clones take about 3%. Specimen: unsorted PBMCs, collected 3.7 years after starting antiretroviral therapy. The source is a woman aged 45-59 years with HIV.

This clone appeared once. The rearrangement links TRBV19 to TRBJ2-3, with 10 nucleotides matching TRBD2. The germline gives CDR1 LNHDA, CDR2 SQIVND (reference sequence). V gave up 10 bases and J gave up 3 bases; unmatched junction bases: 7. The CDR3 runs to 14 residues. This CDR3 reads CATSSGSLTDTQYF. The CDR3 bases are TGTGCCACTTCTAGCGGGAGCTTGACAGATACGCAGTATTTT.

The rearrangement joins TRBV10-3 to TRBJ2-5, with 7 nucleotides matching TRBD1. Trimming took 2 bases from V and 5 from J; bases not matched to a gene: 5. The CDR3 is 14 residues long. CDR1 is ENHRY and CDR2 is SYGVKD in the germline V gene. The CDR3 loop is CAISERQGQETQYF. The CDR3 nucleotides read TGTGCCATCAGTGAGAGACAGGGCCAGGAGACCCAGTACTTC.

CDR3 bases: TGTGCCAGCAGCTTAGAACTAGCGGCCTACGAGCAGTACTTC. It translates to CASSLELAAYEQYF. This sequence joins TRBV5-6 and TRBJ2-7, with 8 bases lining up with TRBD2. Germline V gene data show CDR1 as SGHDT and CDR2 as YYEEEE. The CDR3 has 14 residues. The ends lost 2 bases at V and 2 bases at J; junction bases unmatched: 3. The full variable domain, completed using reference TRBV5-6 and TRBJ2-7, is DAGVTQSPTHLIKTRGQQVTLRCSPKSGHDTVSWYQQALGQGPQFIFQYYEEEERQRGNFPDRFSGHQFPNYSSELNVNALLLGDSALYLCASSLELAAYEQYFGPGTRLTVT.

V and J are TRBV7-9 and TRBJ2-1, with 7 bases aligning to TRBD1. The J segment lost 8 bases and the V segment lost 4 bases, leaving 11 bases of the junction unmatched. The CDR3 covers 15 residues. Per the germline V gene, CDR1 is SEHNR and CDR2 is FQNEAQ (reference sequence). CDR3 DNA sequence: TGTGCCAGCAGCTCACAGGGGACACATGGTGATGAGCAGTTCTTC. This sequence encodes CASSSQGTHGDEQFF.